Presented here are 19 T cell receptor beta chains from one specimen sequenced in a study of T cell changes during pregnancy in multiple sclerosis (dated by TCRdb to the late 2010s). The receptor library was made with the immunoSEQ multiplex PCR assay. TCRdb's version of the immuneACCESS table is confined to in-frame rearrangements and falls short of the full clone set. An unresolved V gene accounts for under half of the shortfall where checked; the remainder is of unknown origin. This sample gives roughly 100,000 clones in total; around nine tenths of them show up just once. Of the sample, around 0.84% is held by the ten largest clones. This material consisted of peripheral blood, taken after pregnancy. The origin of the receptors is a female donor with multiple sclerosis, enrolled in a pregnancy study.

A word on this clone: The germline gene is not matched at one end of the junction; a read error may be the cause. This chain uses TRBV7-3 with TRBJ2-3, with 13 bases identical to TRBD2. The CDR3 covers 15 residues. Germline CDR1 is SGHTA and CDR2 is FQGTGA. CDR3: CASSLTSGGADTQYF. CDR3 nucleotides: TGTGCCAGCAGCCTAACTAGCGGGGGGGCCGATACGCAGTATTTT. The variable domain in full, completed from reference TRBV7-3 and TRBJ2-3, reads GAGVSQTPSNKVTEKGKYVELRCDPISGHTALYWYRQSLGQGPEFLIYFQGTGAADDSGLPNDRFFAVRPEGSVSTLKIQRTERGDSAVYLCASSLTSGGADTQYFGPGTRLTVL.

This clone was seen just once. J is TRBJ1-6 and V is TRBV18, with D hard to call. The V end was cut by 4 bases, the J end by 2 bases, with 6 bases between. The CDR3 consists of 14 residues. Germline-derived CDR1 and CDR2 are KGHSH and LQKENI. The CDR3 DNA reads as TGTGCCAGCTCACTCTCAGCCTATAATTCACCCCTCCACTTT. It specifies CASSLSAYNSPLHF.

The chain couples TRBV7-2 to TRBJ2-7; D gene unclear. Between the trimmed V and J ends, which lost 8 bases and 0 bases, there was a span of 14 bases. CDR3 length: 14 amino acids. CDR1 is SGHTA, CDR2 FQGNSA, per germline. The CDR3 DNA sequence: TGTGCCAGCGTGACGGCACTAAGCTCCTACGAGCAGTACTTC. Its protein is CASVTALSSYEQYF.

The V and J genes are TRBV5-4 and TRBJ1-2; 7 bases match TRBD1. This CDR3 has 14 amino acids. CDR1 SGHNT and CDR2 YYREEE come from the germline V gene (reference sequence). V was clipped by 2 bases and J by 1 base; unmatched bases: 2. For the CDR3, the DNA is TGTGCCAGCAGCTTTACAGGGGTTAACTATGGCTACACCTTC. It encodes CASSFTGVNYGYTF.

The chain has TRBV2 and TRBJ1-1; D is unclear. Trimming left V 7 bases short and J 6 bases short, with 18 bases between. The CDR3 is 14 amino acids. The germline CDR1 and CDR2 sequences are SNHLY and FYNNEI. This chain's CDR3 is CASTQTTGRAEAFF. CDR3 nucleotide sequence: TGTGCCAGCACCCAAACGACCGGGAGGGCTGAAGCTTTCTTT.

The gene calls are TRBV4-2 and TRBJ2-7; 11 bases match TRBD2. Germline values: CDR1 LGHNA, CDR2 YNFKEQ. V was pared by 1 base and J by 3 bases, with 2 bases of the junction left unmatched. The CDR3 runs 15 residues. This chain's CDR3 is CASSQGLAGIYEQYF. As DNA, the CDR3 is TGTGCCAGCAGCCAAGGACTAGCGGGGATCTACGAGCAGTACTTC.

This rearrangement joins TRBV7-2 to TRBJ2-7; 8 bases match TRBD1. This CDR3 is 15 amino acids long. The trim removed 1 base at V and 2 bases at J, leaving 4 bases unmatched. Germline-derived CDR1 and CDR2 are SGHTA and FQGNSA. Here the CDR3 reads CASSLGPTGAYEQYF. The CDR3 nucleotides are TGTGCCAGCAGCTTAGGGCCGACAGGGGCCTACGAGCAGTACTTC.

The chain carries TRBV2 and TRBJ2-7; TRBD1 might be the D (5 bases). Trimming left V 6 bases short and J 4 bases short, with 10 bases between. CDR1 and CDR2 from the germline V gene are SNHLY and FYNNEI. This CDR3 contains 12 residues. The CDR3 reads CASRGRRYEQYF. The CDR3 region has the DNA TGTGCCAGCAGGGGGCGGAGATACGAGCAGTACTTC.

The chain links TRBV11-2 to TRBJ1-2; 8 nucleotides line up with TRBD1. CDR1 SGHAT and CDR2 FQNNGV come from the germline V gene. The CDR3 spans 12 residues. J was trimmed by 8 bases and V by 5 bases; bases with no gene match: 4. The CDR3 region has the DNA TGTGCCAGCAGCCAGGGGGCGTCCGGCTACACCTTC. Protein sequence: CASSQGASGYTF.

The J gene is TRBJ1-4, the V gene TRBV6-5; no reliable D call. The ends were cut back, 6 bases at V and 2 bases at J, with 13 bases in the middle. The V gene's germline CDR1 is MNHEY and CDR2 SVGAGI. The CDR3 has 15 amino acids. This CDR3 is CASRDYLGTNEKLFF. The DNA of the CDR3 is TGTGCCAGCAGGGACTACCTTGGGACTAATGAAAAACTGTTTTTT.

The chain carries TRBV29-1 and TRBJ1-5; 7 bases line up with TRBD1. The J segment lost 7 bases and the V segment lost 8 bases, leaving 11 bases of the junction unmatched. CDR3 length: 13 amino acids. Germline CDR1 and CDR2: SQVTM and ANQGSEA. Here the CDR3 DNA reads TGCAGCCCACGGGAGGGGGCTCGGCAGCCCCAGCATTTT. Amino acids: CSPREGARQPQHF.

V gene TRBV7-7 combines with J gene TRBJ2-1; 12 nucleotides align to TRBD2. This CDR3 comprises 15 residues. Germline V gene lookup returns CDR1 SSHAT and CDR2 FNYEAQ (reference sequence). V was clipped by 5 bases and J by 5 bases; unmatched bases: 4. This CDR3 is CASSPSGGGHNEQFF. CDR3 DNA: TGTGCCAGCAGCCCTAGCGGGGGGGGCCACAATGAGCAGTTCTTC.

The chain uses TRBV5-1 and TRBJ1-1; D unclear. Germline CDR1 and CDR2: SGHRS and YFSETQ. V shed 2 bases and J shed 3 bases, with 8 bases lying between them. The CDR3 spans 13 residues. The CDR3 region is CASSFFSDTEAFF. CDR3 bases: TGCGCCAGCAGCTTCTTCAGCGACACTGAAGCTTTCTTT.

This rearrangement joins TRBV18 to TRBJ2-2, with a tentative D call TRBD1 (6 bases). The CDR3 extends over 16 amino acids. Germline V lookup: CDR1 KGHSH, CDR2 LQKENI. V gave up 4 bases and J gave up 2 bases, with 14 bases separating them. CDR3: CASSLTGIGNTGELFF. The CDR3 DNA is TGTGCCAGCTCACTCACAGGGATCGGCAACACCGGGGAGCTGTTTTTT.

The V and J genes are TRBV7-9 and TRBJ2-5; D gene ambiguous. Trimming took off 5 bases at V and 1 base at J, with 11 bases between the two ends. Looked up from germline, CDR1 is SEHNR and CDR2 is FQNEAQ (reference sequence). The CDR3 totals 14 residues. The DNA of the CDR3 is TGTGCCAGCAGCGCAAACATGATCCAAGAGACCCAGTACTTC. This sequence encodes CASSANMIQETQYF. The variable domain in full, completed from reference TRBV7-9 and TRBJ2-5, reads DTGVSQNPRHKITKRGQNVTFRCDPISEHNRLYWYRQTLGQGPEFLTYFQNEAQLEKSRLLSDRFSAERPKGSFSTLEIQRTEQGDSAMYLCASSANMIQETQYFGPGTRLLVL.

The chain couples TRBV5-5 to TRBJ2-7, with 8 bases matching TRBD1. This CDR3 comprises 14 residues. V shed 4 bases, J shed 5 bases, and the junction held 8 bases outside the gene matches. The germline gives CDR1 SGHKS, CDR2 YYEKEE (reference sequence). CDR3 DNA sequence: TGTGCCAGCAGCCGGCAGGGGGCGGGACACGAGCAGTACTTC. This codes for CASSRQGAGHEQYF.

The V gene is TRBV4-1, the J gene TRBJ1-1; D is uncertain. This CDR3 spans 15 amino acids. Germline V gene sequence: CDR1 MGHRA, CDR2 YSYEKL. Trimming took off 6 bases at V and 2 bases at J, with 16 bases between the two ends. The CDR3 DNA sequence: TGCGCCAGCAGTTACCCCACCCGAGGAAACACTGAAGCTTTCTTT. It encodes CASSYPTRGNTEAFF.

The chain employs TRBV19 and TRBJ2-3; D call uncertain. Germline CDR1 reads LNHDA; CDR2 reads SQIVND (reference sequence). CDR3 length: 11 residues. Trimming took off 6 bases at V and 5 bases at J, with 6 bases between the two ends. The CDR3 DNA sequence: TGTGCCAGTAGAGGCGGAGATACGCAGTATTTT. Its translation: CASRGGDTQYF.

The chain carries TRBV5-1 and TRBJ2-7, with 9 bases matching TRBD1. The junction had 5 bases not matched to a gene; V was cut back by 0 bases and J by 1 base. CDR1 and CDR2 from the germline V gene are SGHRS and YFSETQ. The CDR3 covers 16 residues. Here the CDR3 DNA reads TGCGCCAGCAGCTTGGGGCCGGGACAGGGTTCCTACGAGCAGTACTTC. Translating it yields CASSLGPGQGSYEQYF.